The source of this TCR beta chain is a study of CD8 T cells in ankylosing spondylitis. Findings and caveats of the study: Disease-linked clones had a CD8+ phenotype and relatively low frequency in peripheral blood.

Worth noting for this clonotype: The antigen is undetermined.

Quantitative molecular-barcoded 5'-RACE generated the TCR beta libraries. One entry per CDR3 protein results from TCRdb running MiXCR on the 5' RACE reads. The table lists some 220,000 distinct CDR3 sequences, about 10% of them singletons. Germline V gives CDR1 SQVTM, CDR2 ANQGSEA. V lost 3 bases and J 0 bases, leaving 15 bases between the germline ends. There are 15 residues in the CDR3. Sequencing was carried out using blood, either unsorted or a sorted T cell fraction (not recorded which). The chain couples TRBV29-1 to TRBJ2-7; D might be TRBD1 (5 bases). The sequence was obtained from a male donor with ankylosing spondylitis or in good health (not recorded which). CDR3 sequence reads: CSVDLRTGSSYEQYF. The CDR3 DNA sequence: TGCAGCGTTGATCTCCGCACAGGCAGCTCCTACGAGCAGTACTTC.